This section outlines one TCR beta chain sequence together with its context. Its antigen is undetermined. This sample is drawn from a study of B cell selection in AIRE deficiency. Study-wide results and limits: Shorter CDR3s marked shared Treg sequences, biased toward few non-templated insertions.

Conventional CD4 T cells were sorted as CD4+CD127+ cells. Generated by immunoSEQ multiplex PCR, the TCRdb table keeps only in-frame clones and is missing some. The table shows under 30,000 clones, with roughly 96% occurring only once. Sequencing was carried out using CD4+CD127+ conventional T cells sorted from PBMCs. This sequence originates from a human donor in good health.

The CDR3 loop reads CASSGSLKVEQYF. In DNA form, the CDR3 reads TGTGCCAGTAGTGGCAGCCTAAAGGTCGAGCAGTACTTC. The chain carries TRBV19 and TRBJ2-7; no definite D call. The germline CDR1 and CDR2 sequences are LNHDA and SQIVND (reference sequence). This CDR3 has 13 residues. V lost 5 bases and J lost 6, with 14 bases in between. The whole variable domain, filled in from reference TRBV19 and TRBJ2-7, reads DGGITQSPKYLFRKEGQNVTLSCEQNLNHDAMYWYRQDPGQGLRLIYYSQIVNDFQKGDIAEGYSVSREKKESFPLTVTSAQKNPTAFYLCASSGSLKVEQYFGPGTRLTVT.